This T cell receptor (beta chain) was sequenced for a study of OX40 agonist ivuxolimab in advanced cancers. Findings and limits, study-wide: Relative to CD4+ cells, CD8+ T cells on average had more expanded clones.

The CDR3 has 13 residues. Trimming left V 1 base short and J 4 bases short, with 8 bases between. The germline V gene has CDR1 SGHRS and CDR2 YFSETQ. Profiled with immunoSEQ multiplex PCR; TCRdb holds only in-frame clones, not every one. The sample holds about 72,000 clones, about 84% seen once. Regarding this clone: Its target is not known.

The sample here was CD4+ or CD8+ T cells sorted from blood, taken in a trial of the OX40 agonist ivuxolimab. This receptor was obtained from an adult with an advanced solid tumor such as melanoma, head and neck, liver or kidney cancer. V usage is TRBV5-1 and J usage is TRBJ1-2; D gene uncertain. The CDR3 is CASSLSEIYGYTF. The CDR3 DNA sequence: TGCGCCAGCAGCTTGTCAGAAATCTATGGCTACACCTTC.